The present TCR beta chain was sequenced within a study of spatial heterogeneity in lung cancer. Study-wide context: Fewer alpha-chain than beta-chain sequences were consistently detected. General study points: Ubiquitous and regional nonsynonymous mutations were tracked by counts of ubiquitous and regional expanded TCRs, respectively. Mutation counts in tumors were tracked by counts of expanded intratumoral alpha and beta TCRs.

In TCRdb, the 5' RACE reads were re-called with MiXCR into one record per CDR3 protein. Altogether 4,400 or so distinct CDR3 sequences are present, 8.4% being singletons, with the ten largest covering about 16%. This clonotype showed up just a few times. Its target is not known. Time point indicated: sample taken at primary tumor resection. V was trimmed by 5 bases and J by 0 bases, leaving 2 bases between them. CDR1 is SGHRS, CDR2 YFSETQ, per germline. The CDR3 contains 11 residues. The source was lung tumor tissue, collected at surgery. The origin of this receptor is a female donor with early-stage non-small cell lung cancer. The chain recombines TRBV5-1 with TRBJ1-1; D remains ambiguous. The CDR3 bases are TGCGCCAGCAGGATGAACACTGAAGCTTTCTTT. The encoded protein is CASRMNTEAFF.